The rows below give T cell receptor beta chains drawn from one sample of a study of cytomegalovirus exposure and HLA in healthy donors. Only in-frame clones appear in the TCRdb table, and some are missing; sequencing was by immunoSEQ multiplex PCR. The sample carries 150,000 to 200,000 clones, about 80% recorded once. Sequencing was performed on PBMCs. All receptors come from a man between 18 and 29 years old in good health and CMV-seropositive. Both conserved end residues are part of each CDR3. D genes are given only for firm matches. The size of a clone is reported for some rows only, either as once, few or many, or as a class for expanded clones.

CSAMTGKDYGYTF TGCAGCGCTATGACAGGGAAGGACTATGGCTACACCTTC TRBJ1-2 TRBV29-1 few 13 TRBD1
CASKPGGAREKLFF TGTGCCAGCAAACCAGGGGGCGCAAGGGAAAAACTGTTTTTT TRBJ1-4 TRBV6-1 - 14 TRBD1
CASSDRGNEQYF TGCGCCAGCAGCGACAGGGGGAACGAGCAGTACTTC TRBJ2-7 TRBV10-1 - 12 TRBD1
CASSPGTGLKNEQYF TGTGCCAGCAGTCCAGGGACAGGCCTGAAGAACGAGCAGTACTTC TRBJ2-7 TRBV28 - 15 TRBD1
CASALNRQGVSGELFF TGTGCCAGCGCACTGAATCGACAGGGGGTCAGCGGGGAGCTGTTTTTT TRBJ2-2 TRBV2 - 16 TRBD1
CASSPPGRGRNEKLFF TGTGCCAGCAGCCCTCCGGGCAGGGGGAGAAACGAAAAACTGTTTTTT TRBJ1-4 TRBV7-8 - 16 TRBD1
CSVDGRAYGYTF TGCAGCGTTGATGGGCGGGCGTATGGCTACACCTTC TRBJ1-2 TRBV29-1 - 12 -
CASSKERGGTDTQYF TGCGCCAGCAGTAAAGAGCGGGGGGGCACAGATACGCAGTATTTT TRBJ2-3 TRBV4-1 - 15 TRBD2
CASSLAPEYEKLFF TGCGCCAGCAGCTTGGCGCCGGAGTATGAAAAACTGTTTTTT TRBJ1-4 TRBV5-1 - 14 -
CASSPWGGEDNQPQHF TGCGCCAGCAGCCCCTGGGGGGGGGAGGACAATCAGCCCCAGCATTTT TRBJ1-5 TRBV5-1 once 16 -
CASSLVSGGVYGYTF TGTGCCAGCAGTTTAGTATCAGGGGGCGTATACGGCTACACCTTC TRBJ1-2 TRBV27 - 15 TRBD1
CASSLGDTGTYGYTF TGCGCCAGCAGCTTGGGGGATACAGGGACATATGGCTACACCTTC TRBJ1-2 TRBV5-1 - 15 -
CASSLGGVGELFF TGTGCCAGCAGCTTGGGGGGGGTTGGGGAACTGTTTTTT TRBJ1-4 TRBV5-5 once 13 -
CASSLRWGGFIDEQYF TGCGCCAGCAGCTTGAGGTGGGGGGGCTTTATCGACGAGCAGTACTTC TRBJ2-7 TRBV5-1 once 16 -
CATSRDTGKNTEAFF TGTGCCACCAGCAGAGATACAGGGAAGAACACTGAAGCTTTCTTT TRBJ1-1 TRBV15 - 15 -
CASSYDRATLHF TGTGCCAGCAGCTACGATCGAGCCACCCTCCACTTT TRBJ1-6 TRBV6-6 - 12 -
CASSLLNRGSGNTIYF TGTGCCAGCAGTTTATTGAACAGGGGATCTGGAAACACCATATATTTT TRBJ1-3 TRBV28 - 16 TRBD1
CASDRERRTQYF TGTGCCAGCGACAGGGAAAGAAGAACCCAGTACTTC TRBJ2-5 TRBV2 few 12 TRBD1
CASNSDRGSYNEQFF TGTGCCAGCAATTCGGACAGGGGCTCCTACAATGAGCAGTTCTTC TRBJ2-1 TRBV7-9 - 15 TRBD1
CAGSGLNTGELFF TGTGCCGGAAGCGGACTGAACACCGGGGAGCTGTTTTTT TRBJ2-2 TRBV6-6 - 13 -
CASSVETGGQFF TGTGCCAGCAGCGTAGAGACAGGGGGGCAGTTCTTC TRBJ2-1 TRBV9 - 12 TRBD1
CAISEGTVSNQPQHF TGTGCCATCAGTGAGGGGACAGTGAGCAATCAGCCCCAGCATTTT TRBJ1-5 TRBV10-3 - 15 TRBD1
CSVENRGTGYEQYF TGCAGCGTTGAAAACAGGGGGACCGGCTACGAGCAGTACTTC TRBJ2-7 TRBV29-1 - 14 TRBD1
CASSLGLQAYNEQFF TGTGCCAGCAGCCTAGGGTTACAGGCCTACAATGAGCAGTTCTTC TRBJ2-1 TRBV27 - 15 -
CASSPGQGSNEKLFF TGTGCCAGCAGTCCAGGACAGGGTTCTAATGAAAAACTGTTTTTT TRBJ1-4 TRBV28 - 15 TRBD1
CASSHTGAYEQYF TGTGCCAGCAGTCATACAGGGGCCTACGAGCAGTACTTC TRBJ2-7 TRBV28 - 13 TRBD1
CASRTGASSYNEQFF TGTGCCAGCAGAACAGGGGCGAGCTCCTACAATGAGCAGTTCTTC TRBJ2-1 TRBV6-1 - 15 TRBD1
CASSQVEGSPYEQYF TGCGCCAGCAGCCAAGTCGAGGGATCCCCCTACGAGCAGTACTTC TRBJ2-7 TRBV4-1 - 15 -
CASSKDGTSGSNTGELFF TGTGCCAGCAGCAAAGATGGGACTAGTGGGTCGAACACCGGGGAGCTGTTTTTT TRBJ2-2 TRBV21-1 - 18 -
CASSQASQRYGYTF TGCGCCAGCAGCCAAGCAAGTCAGCGCTATGGCTACACCTTC TRBJ1-2 TRBV4-1 - 14 -
CASSYSVQGAGELFF TGTGCCAGCAGTTACTCGGTGCAGGGGGCCGGGGAGCTGTTTTTT TRBJ2-2 TRBV6-6 few 15 TRBD1
CASSLDRGLYEQYF TGCGCCAGCAGCTTGGACAGGGGCCTCTACGAGCAGTACTTC TRBJ2-7 TRBV5-1 - 14 TRBD1
CASSQDGLAGVAGELFF TGCGCCAGCAGCCAAGACGGGCTAGCGGGAGTCGCCGGGGAGCTGTTTTTT TRBJ2-2 TRBV4-3 - 17 TRBD2
CATVEPGQGKNIQYF TGTGCCACCGTCGAACCGGGACAGGGAAAAAACATTCAGTACTTC TRBJ2-4 TRBV10-3 - 15 TRBD1
CASSLTNSSPYEQYF TGTGCCAGCAGTTTGACTAACTCTTCTCCCTACGAGCAGTACTTC TRBJ2-7 TRBV6-6 - 15 -
CASSLDRGTGAYEQYF TGCGCCAGCAGCCTGGATCGGGGGACGGGCGCCTACGAGCAGTACTTC TRBJ2-7 TRBV5-1 - 16 -
CSVEGQTYGYTF TGCAGCGTGGAGGGACAGACCTATGGCTACACCTTC TRBJ1-2 TRBV29-1 once 12 TRBD1
CASSQDKAPWYEQYF TGTGCCAGCAGCCAAGACAAAGCACCCTGGTACGAGCAGTACTTC TRBJ2-7 TRBV4-2 - 15 -
CASSPRQLSNQPQHF TGTGCCAGCAGTCCCCGACAGCTTAGCAATCAGCCCCAGCATTTT TRBJ1-5 TRBV27 - 15 -
CATPRSEAFF TGTGCCACCCCACGGTCTGAAGCTTTCTTT TRBJ1-1 TRBV25-1 few 10 -
CASSTTAGWEQYF TGTGCCAGCAGTACTACAGCGGGCTGGGAGCAGTACTTC TRBJ2-7 TRBV6-5 - 13 -
CASSDEGGVGDTQYF TGTGCCAGCAGTGATGAAGGGGGGGTGGGGGATACGCAGTATTTT TRBJ2-3 TRBV2 - 15 -
CASSLYLGGGGEKLFF TGTGCCAGCAGCCTGTACCTCGGGGGTGGCGGTGAAAAACTGTTTTTT TRBJ1-4 TRBV11-2 - 16 -
CASSLEGLINQPQHF TGTGCCAGCAGCTTGGAGGGACTGATCAATCAGCCCCAGCATTTT TRBJ1-5 TRBV5-8 - 15 -
CASRAGTSGFTDTQYF TGTGCCAGCAGAGCCGGGACTAGCGGATTCACAGATACGCAGTATTTT TRBJ2-3 TRBV2 - 16 TRBD2
CASSSRMSYEQYF TGTGCCAGCAGTTCAAGAATGAGCTACGAGCAGTACTTC TRBJ2-7 TRBV6-5 - 13 -
CASSYYLGELFF TGTGCCAGCAGTTACTATCTCGGGGAGCTGTTTTTT TRBJ2-2 TRBV6-6 - 12 -
CASSHTAGTGAPANYGYTF TGCGCCAGCAGCCACACCGCCGGGACAGGGGCGCCAGCTAACTATGGCTACACCTTC TRBJ1-2 TRBV4-1 once 19 TRBD1
CASSLRQGPYLNYGYTF TGTGCCAGCAGCTTGAGACAGGGGCCATACCTAAACTATGGCTACACCTTC TRBJ1-2 TRBV5-8 once 17 TRBD1
CATARPPGDRGQNGYTF TGTGCCACCGCAAGGCCTCCGGGGGACAGGGGGCAAAATGGCTACACCTTC TRBJ1-2 TRBV10-3 - 17 TRBD1
CASNPTGTSGMEQYF TGTGCCAGCAATCCCACCGGGACTAGCGGGATGGAGCAGTACTTC TRBJ2-7 TRBV27 - 15 TRBD2
CSVEDGGKSEQYF TGCAGCGTTGAAGACGGGGGAAAGTCCGAGCAGTACTTC TRBJ2-7 TRBV29-1 - 13 -
CASSVLDRGPYEQYF TGTGCCAGCAGCGTTTTAGACAGGGGGCCCTACGAGCAGTACTTC TRBJ2-7 TRBV7-9 - 15 TRBD1
CACQDRGLSSNQPQHF TGTGCCTGCCAAGACAGGGGCCTTTCTAGCAATCAGCCCCAGCATTTT TRBJ1-5 TRBV30 few 16 TRBD1
CASSLQLAQDTQYF TGTGCCAGCTCACTACAGCTTGCACAAGATACGCAGTATTTT TRBJ2-3 TRBV18 - 14 -
CASSGRGSGINQPQHF TGTGCCAGCAGTGGTAGGGGTAGTGGGATCAATCAGCCCCAGCATTTT TRBJ1-5 TRBV28 - 16 -
CASSYWPSTYEQYF TGTGCCAGCAGTTACTGGCCTTCGACCTACGAGCAGTACTTC TRBJ2-7 TRBV6-6 - 14 -
CASSLGAAYEQYF TGTGCCAGCAGTTTAGGAGCGGCCTACGAGCAGTACTTC TRBJ2-7 TRBV27 - 13 -